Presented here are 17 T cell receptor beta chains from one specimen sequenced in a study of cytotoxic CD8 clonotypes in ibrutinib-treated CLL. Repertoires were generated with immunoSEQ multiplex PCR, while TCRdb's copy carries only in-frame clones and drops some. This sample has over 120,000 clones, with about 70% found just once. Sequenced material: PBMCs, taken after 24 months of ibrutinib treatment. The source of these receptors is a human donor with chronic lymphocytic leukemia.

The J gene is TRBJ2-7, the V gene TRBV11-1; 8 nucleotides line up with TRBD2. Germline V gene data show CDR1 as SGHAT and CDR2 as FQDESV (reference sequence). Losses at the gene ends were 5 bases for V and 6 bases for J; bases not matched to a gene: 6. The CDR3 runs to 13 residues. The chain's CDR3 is CASSPGGGREQYF. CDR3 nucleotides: TGTGCCAGCAGCCCCGGGGGGGGTCGCGAGCAGTACTTC.

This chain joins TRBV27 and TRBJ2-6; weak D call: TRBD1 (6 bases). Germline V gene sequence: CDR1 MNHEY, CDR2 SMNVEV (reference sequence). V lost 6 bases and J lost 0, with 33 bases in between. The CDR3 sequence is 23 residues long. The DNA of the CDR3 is TGTGCCAGCAGCCGGACAGTTTACCTCTTTGGCACAGGAACCAGCTCTGGGGCCAACGTCCTGACTTTC. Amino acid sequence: CASSRTVYLFGTGTSSGANVLTF.

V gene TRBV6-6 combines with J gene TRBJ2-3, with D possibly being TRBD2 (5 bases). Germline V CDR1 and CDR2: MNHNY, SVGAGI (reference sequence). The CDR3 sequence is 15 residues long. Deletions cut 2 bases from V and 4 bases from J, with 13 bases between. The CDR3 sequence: CASSYPAEGSDTQYF. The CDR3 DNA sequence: TGTGCCAGCAGTTACCCGGCAGAGGGTTCAGATACGCAGTATTTT.

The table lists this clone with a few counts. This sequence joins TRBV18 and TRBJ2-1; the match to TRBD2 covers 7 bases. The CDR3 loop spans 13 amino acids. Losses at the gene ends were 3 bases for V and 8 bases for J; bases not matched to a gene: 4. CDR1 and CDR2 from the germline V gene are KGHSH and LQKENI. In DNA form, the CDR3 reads TGTGCCAGCTCACCGACTAGCTGGGATGAGCAGTTCTTC. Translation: CASSPTSWDEQFF.

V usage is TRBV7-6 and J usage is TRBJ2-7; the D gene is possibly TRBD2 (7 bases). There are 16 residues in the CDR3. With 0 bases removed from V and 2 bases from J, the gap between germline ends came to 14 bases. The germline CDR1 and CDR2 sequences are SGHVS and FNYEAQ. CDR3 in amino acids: CASSLAGGAAPYEQYF. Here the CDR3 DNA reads TGTGCCAGCAGCTTAGCGGGGGGGGCGGCACCCTACGAGCAGTACTTC.

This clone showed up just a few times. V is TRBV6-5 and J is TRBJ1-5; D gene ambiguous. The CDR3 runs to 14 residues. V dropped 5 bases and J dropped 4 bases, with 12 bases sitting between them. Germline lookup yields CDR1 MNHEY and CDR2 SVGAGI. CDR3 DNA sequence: TGTGCCAGCAGTCTGAACCAGAGAAATCAGCCCCAGCATTTT. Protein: CASSLNQRNQPQHF.

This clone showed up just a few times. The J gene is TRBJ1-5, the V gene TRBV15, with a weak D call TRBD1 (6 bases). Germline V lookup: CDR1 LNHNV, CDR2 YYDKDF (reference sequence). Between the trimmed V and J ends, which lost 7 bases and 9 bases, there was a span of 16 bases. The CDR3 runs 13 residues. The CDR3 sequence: CATTPQGGGPQHF. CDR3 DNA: TGTGCCACCACCCCACAGGGAGGAGGGCCCCAGCATTTT.

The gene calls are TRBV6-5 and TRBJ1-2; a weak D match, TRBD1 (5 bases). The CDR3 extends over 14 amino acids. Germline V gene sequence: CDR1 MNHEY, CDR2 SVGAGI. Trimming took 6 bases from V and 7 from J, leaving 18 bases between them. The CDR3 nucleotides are TGTGCCAGCAGAAATCTTGGGGGTTCTGGTGGCTACACCTTC. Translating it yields CASRNLGGSGGYTF.

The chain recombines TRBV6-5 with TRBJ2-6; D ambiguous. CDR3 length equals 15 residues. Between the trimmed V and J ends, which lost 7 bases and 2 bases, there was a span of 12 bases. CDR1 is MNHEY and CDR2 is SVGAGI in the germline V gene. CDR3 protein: CASTSDTTGANVLTF. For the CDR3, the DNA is TGTGCCAGCACCTCAGACACTACTGGGGCCAACGTCCTGACTTTC.

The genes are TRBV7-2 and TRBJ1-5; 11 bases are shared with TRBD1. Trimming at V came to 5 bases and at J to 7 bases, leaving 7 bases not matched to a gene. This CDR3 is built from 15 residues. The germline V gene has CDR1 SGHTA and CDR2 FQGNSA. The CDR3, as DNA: TGTGCCAGCAGCGCGGGACAGGGGGAAGCCCAGCCCCAGCATTTT. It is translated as CASSAGQGEAQPQHF.

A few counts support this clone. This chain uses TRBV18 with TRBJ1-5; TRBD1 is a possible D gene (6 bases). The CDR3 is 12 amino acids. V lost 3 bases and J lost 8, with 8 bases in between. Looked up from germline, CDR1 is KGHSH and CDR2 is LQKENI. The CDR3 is CASSPRGEPQHF. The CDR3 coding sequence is TGTGCCAGCTCACCCAGGGGTGAGCCCCAGCATTTT.

The CDR3 is CASSTEGGRGETQYF. Here the CDR3 DNA reads TGTGCCAGTAGTACCGAAGGGGGTAGGGGAGAGACCCAGTACTTC. V gene TRBV19 combines with J gene TRBJ2-5; the D gene is possibly TRBD1 (6 bases). The V end lost 4 bases, the J end lost 4 bases, and 16 bases lay between the germline ends. Germline lookup yields CDR1 LNHDA and CDR2 SQIVND (reference sequence). The CDR3 is 15 amino acids.

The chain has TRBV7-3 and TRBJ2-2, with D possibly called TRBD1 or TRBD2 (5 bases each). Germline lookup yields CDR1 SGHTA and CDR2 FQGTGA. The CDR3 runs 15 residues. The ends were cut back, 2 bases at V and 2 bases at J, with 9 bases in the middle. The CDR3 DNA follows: TGTGCCAGCAGCTTAGGGGACCTAAACACCGGGGAGCTGTTTTTT. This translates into CASSLGDLNTGELFF.

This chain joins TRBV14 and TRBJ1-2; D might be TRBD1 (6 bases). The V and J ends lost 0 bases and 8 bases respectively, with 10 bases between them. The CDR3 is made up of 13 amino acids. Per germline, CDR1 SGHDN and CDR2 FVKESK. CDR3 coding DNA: TGTGCCAGCAGCCAAGAAACAGGGCTGGGCTACACCTTC. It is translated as CASSQETGLGYTF.

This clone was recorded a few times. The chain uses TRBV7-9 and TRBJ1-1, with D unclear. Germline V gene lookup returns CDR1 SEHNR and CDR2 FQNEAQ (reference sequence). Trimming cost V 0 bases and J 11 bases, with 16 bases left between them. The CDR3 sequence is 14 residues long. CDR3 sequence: CASSLALAADKAFF. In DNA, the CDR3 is TGTGCCAGCAGCTTAGCTTTGGCGGCAGACAAGGCTTTCTTT.

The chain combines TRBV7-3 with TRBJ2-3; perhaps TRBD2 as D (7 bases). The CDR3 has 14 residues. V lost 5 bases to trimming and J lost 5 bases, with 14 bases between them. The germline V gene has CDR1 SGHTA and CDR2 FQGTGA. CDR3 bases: TGTGCCAGCAGCACCCGGGGGGCCGGAGATACGCAGTATTTT. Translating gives CASSTRGAGDTQYF.

DNA for the CDR3: TGTGCCAGCAGCCGACAGGGGGTATCAACTGAAGCTTTCTTT. This sequence encodes CASSRQGVSTEAFF. The chain employs TRBV6-5 and TRBJ1-1, with 9 bases aligning to TRBD1. Germline loops: CDR1 MNHEY, CDR2 SVGAGI. The CDR3 sequence is 14 residues long. J lost 5 bases, V lost 6 bases, and 7 bases had no gene match.